These 32 T cell receptor beta chains were all obtained from the same sample, sequenced in a study of human T cells and chemical hapten exposure (TCRdb year 2021). Library generation was performed with RACE. TCRdb records NextSeq 500 as the sequencer. The raw public data were reprocessed by TCRdb itself: fastp quality trimming at Q25, MiXCR clonotype calling, in-frame beta chains only. CDR3 protein duplicates are merged, each entry listing the most common genes and DNA. The sample table contains some 70,000 distinct CDR3 sequences; only one count was recorded for around 10% of them. The top ten constitute around 7.3% of the sample. Per the publication, the time point label means: patch test 2, 6 weeks after DPC sensitization. This specimen's treatment or condition label, interpreted: therapeutic diphenylcyclopropenone sensitization with weekly scalp DPC. Sample: whole blood, taken in connection with sensitization to the hapten diphenylcyclopropenone (DPC). The receptors here all came from a woman aged 45-65 years with alopecia areata. Some clones in this sample may be carry-over from other donors' samples.

The table lists this clonotype with many counts. The germline gene is not matched at one end of the junction; a read error may be the cause. The chain is built from TRBV18 and TRBJ1-3, with D possibly matching TRBD1 (5 bases). Germline V gene lookup returns CDR1 KGHSH and CDR2 LQKENI. The CDR3 contains 15 residues. The CDR3 sequence is CASSPSMTVGYTIYF. The CDR3 DNA sequence: TGTGCCAGCTCACCCTCGATGACAGTTGGATACACCATATATTTT.

The chain recombines TRBV20-1 with TRBJ2-4; no definite D call. Trimming removed 6 bases from V and 3 bases from J, with 15 bases in between. Germline V gene lookup returns CDR1 DFQATT and CDR2 SNEGSKA (reference sequence). CDR3 length equals 14 residues. The CDR3 here is CSAPVVQHKNIQYF. CDR3 sequence (DNA): TGCAGTGCCCCCGTGGTGCAGCACAAAAACATTCAGTACTTC.

This clonotype occurred many times. The chain has TRBV25-1 and TRBJ2-7, with unresolved D. This CDR3 region has 14 residues. Germline lookup yields CDR1 MGHDK and CDR2 SYGVNS. Trimming left V 5 bases short and J 6 bases short, with 17 bases between. This CDR3 reads CASSTSVSVGEQYF. The CDR3, as DNA: TGTGCCAGCAGTACCTCGGTATCAGTCGGCGAGCAGTACTTC.

This clonotype was counted at least ten times. This chain connects TRBV12-3 or TRBV12-4 to TRBJ1-4; 10 nucleotides agree with TRBD1. The V gene end was trimmed by 4 bases and the J gene end by 5 bases; junction bases not matched to a gene: 1. The CDR3 has 14 residues. CDR3 residues: CASSSTGGNEKLFF. The CDR3 coding sequence is TGTGCCAGCAGTTCGACAGGGGGCAATGAAAAACTGTTTTTT.

The rearrangement links TRBV5-1 to TRBJ1-1; D unclear. The CDR3 spans 13 residues. CDR1 SGHRS and CDR2 YFSETQ come from the germline V gene. The V and J ends lost 2 bases and 0 bases respectively, with 5 bases between them. The CDR3 spells CASSFSMNTEAFF. In DNA form, the CDR3 reads TGCGCCAGCAGCTTTTCCATGAACACTGAAGCTTTCTTT.

The chain carries TRBV21-1 and TRBJ1-6; the table's D call TRBD1 went unverified against the DNA. TRBV21-1 is a known pseudogene. The CDR3 loop spans 16 amino acids. The CDR3 sequence is CASSKTETEYNSPLHF. The CDR3 DNA sequence: TGTGCCAGCAGCAAAACCGAGACAGAGTATAATTCACCCCTCCACTTT.

The chain is built from TRBV6-6 and TRBJ2-7; D could derive from TRBD1 or TRBD2 (5 bases each). This CDR3 comprises 17 residues. The V gene's germline CDR1 is MNHNY and CDR2 SVGAGI (reference sequence). V lost 5 bases to trimming and J lost 2 bases, with 22 bases between them. Here the CDR3 DNA reads TGTGCCAGCAGTCAGAGACCCGGGACCGCTAAAACCTACGAGCAGTACTTC. Protein: CASSQRPGTAKTYEQYF.

This clonotype was seen a handful of times. The DNA of the CDR3 is TGTGCCTGGAGTGTAAGCGGCCCAGATACGCAGTATTTT. Protein: CAWSVSGPDTQYF. This chain joins TRBV30 and TRBJ2-3, with D tentatively TRBD2 (5 bases). CDR1 and CDR2 (germline): GTSNPN, SVGIG (reference sequence). The CDR3 has 13 amino acids. V was shortened by 0 bases and J by 4 bases, with 8 bases between the two germline ends.

The chain combines TRBV2 with TRBJ2-7; 8 bases fit TRBD2. The ends lost 6 bases at V and 4 bases at J; junction bases unmatched: 14. The CDR3 consists of 16 residues. CDR1 is SNHLY and CDR2 is FYNNEI in the germline V gene. CDR3 residues: CASRGDPGTSGYEQYF. The CDR3, as DNA: TGTGCCAGCAGGGGCGATCCTGGGACTAGTGGGTACGAGCAGTACTTC.

This clonotype occurred a few times. The chain links TRBV11-3 to TRBJ2-3, with D uncertain. The V end lost 4 bases, the J end lost 6 bases, and 8 bases lay between the germline ends. CDR1 is SGHNT and CDR2 is YENEEA in the germline V gene. The CDR3 runs to 12 residues. CDR3 protein: CASSSTADTQYF. The CDR3 DNA reads as TGTGCCAGCAGCTCTACAGCTGATACGCAGTATTTT. Full variable domain (remainder filled in from reference TRBV11-3 and TRBJ2-3): EAGVVQSPRYKIIEKKQPVAFWCNPISGHNTLYWYLQNLGQGPELLIRYENEEAVDDSQLPKDRFSAERLKGVDSTLKIQPAELGDSAVYLCASSSTADTQYFGPGTRLTVL.

The table lists this clonotype with many counts. The chain carries TRBV29-1 and TRBJ2-1; D may correspond to TRBD1 or TRBD2 (5 bases each). V was shortened by 0 bases and J by 8 bases, with 14 bases between the two germline ends. CDR1 and CDR2 from the germline V gene are SQVTM and ANQGSEA. CDR3 length: 14 residues. The chain's CDR3 is CSVEEMGDGDEQFF. CDR3 in DNA: TGCAGCGTTGAAGAAATGGGGGATGGGGATGAGCAGTTCTTC.

There are many counts of this clonotype. The chain carries TRBV27 and TRBJ2-1; 9 bases line up with TRBD2. Germline CDR1 and CDR2: MNHEY and SMNVEV (reference sequence). V lost 0 bases and J lost 0; bases outside the gene matches: 3. The CDR3 sequence is 17 residues long. CDR3 nucleotide sequence: TGTGCCAGCAGTTTATCCCTAGCGGGACTCTCCTACAATGAGCAGTTCTTC. This gives the protein CASSLSLAGLSYNEQFF.

This clonotype was seen repeatedly, ten times or more. The chain recombines TRBV2 with TRBJ2-3; D remains ambiguous. Trimming shortened V by 4 bases and J by 11 bases, and 10 bases separated the two germline ends. This CDR3 has 11 amino acids. Germline CDR1 is SNHLY and CDR2 is FYNNEI. Written as DNA, the CDR3 is TGTGCCAGCAGTGCTGGGTCTGGGCAGTATTTT. Translation: CASSAGSGQYF.

This clonotype was observed many times. This chain links TRBV11-1 with TRBJ2-3; 8 nucleotides align to TRBD1. Germline CDR1 is SGHAT and CDR2 is FQDESV (reference sequence). This CDR3 has 16 amino acids. The junction had 7 bases not matched to a gene; V was cut back by 4 bases and J by 1 base. In DNA, the CDR3 is TGTGCCAGCAGCTGGGCAGGGGGCCCGGGCACAGATACGCAGTATTTT. It yields the protein CASSWAGGPGTDTQYF.

Only a few counts were recorded for this clonotype. V usage is TRBV19 and J usage is TRBJ2-3, with 7 bases fitting TRBD1. J was trimmed by 4 bases and V by 3 bases; bases with no gene match: 7. CDR3 length equals 15 residues. Germline CDR1 LNHDA, CDR2 SQIVND (reference sequence). For the CDR3, the DNA is TGTGCCAGTAGTATTGGACAGGTCCTGGCAGATACGCAGTATTTT. This translates into CASSIGQVLADTQYF.

The chain links TRBV19 to TRBJ2-2; D may correspond to TRBD1 or TRBD2 (8 bases each). Germline V gene data show CDR1 as LNHDA and CDR2 as SQIVND (reference sequence). V gave up 3 bases and J gave up 6 bases, with 32 bases separating them. The CDR3 totals 21 residues. CDR3 DNA: TGTGCCAGTAGTATGTTGACAGGGGCCGCGTTGGGAGCGGGAGCCGCCGGGGAGCTGTTTTTT. Its translation: CASSMLTGAALGAGAAGELFF.

This clonotype was counted ten times or more. This chain connects TRBV5-5 to TRBJ1-1; D remains unclear. This CDR3 spans 13 amino acids. The V gene's germline CDR1 is SGHKS and CDR2 YYEKEE (reference sequence). Deletions cut 4 bases from V and 0 bases from J, with 7 bases between. This CDR3 is CASSRELNTEAFF. The CDR3 DNA is TGTGCCAGCAGCCGGGAGTTGAACACTGAAGCTTTCTTT.

This clonotype was found many times. DNA of the CDR3: TGCGCCAGCAGTGTTGCCGGGACAGGGGGGACTGAAGCTTTCTTT. The encoded protein is CASSVAGTGGTEAFF. This chain links TRBV10-2 with TRBJ1-1; 11 nucleotides line up with TRBD1. This CDR3 has 15 residues. Germline V lookup: CDR1 WSHSY, CDR2 SAAADI. V gave up 4 bases and J gave up 5 bases; unmatched junction bases: 6.

In its sample, this clonotype was seen many times. The CDR3 loop reads CSAHRDGFYEQYF. The CDR3 nucleotides are TGCAGTGCCCACCGGGACGGATTCTACGAGCAGTACTTC. This rearrangement joins TRBV20-1 to TRBJ2-7; either TRBD1 or TRBD2 may supply D (5 bases each). V was shortened by 6 bases and J by 3 bases, with 15 bases between the two germline ends. Germline V gene lookup returns CDR1 DFQATT and CDR2 SNEGSKA (reference sequence). The CDR3 runs 13 residues.

The V and J genes are TRBV3-1 and TRBJ2-1; D not certain. V was trimmed by 1 base and J by 4 bases, leaving 11 bases between them. CDR1 is LGHDT, CDR2 YNNKEL, per germline (reference sequence). The CDR3 extends over 15 amino acids. CDR3 loop: CASSQGISEYNEQFF. The CDR3 DNA reads TGTGCCAGCAGCCAAGGAATATCTGAGTACAATGAGCAGTTCTTC.

This clonotype was counted at least ten times. The rearrangement links TRBV18 to TRBJ1-1, with D hard to call. Germline values: CDR1 KGHSH, CDR2 LQKENI. The CDR3 is 14 amino acids. The germline V and J ends were trimmed by 5 bases and 3 bases, with 13 bases remaining between them. In DNA form, the CDR3 reads TGTGCCAGCTCAATAAACCTGAAGGACACTGAAGCTTTCTTT. Its protein is CASSINLKDTEAFF.

The V and J genes are TRBV9 and TRBJ2-3; D is perhaps TRBD1 or TRBD2 (5 bases each). The germline gives CDR1 SGDLS, CDR2 YYNGEE. CDR3 length equals 17 residues. The germline V and J ends were trimmed by 3 bases and 6 bases, with 23 bases remaining between them. CDR3 protein: CASSALGSSPPGDTQYF. The CDR3 DNA reads TGTGCCAGCAGCGCCCTGGGGAGTAGTCCACCAGGGGATACGCAGTATTTT.

The chain joins TRBV6-5 to TRBJ1-4; 7 positions agree with TRBD1. CDR3 length equals 14 residues. V dropped 6 bases and J dropped 5; count of bases not matched to a gene: 6. The germline V gene has CDR1 MNHEY and CDR2 SVGAGI. CDR3 nucleotide sequence: TGTGCCAGCAGCCAGGGGGGGCCGAATGAAAAACTGTTTTTT. Its translation: CASSQGGPNEKLFF.

This clonotype occurred a few times. This chain joins TRBV11-3 and TRBJ2-1; no reliable D call. The CDR3 extends over 15 amino acids. V dropped 6 bases and J dropped 0 bases, with 12 bases sitting between them. Germline CDR1 reads SGHNT; CDR2 reads YENEEA. CDR3: CASSSTTLSYNEQFF. The CDR3 DNA reads TGTGCCAGCAGTTCGACGACCCTCTCCTACAATGAGCAGTTCTTC. Based on the CDR3 plus reference TRBV11-3 and TRBJ2-1, the full variable domain is EAGVVQSPRYKIIEKKQPVAFWCNPISGHNTLYWYLQNLGQGPELLIRYENEEAVDDSQLPKDRFSAERLKGVDSTLKIQPAELGDSAVYLCASSSTTLSYNEQFFGPGTRLTVL.

This clonotype was recorded a few times. The gene calls are TRBV6-1 and TRBJ1-2; 7 bases map to TRBD1. The length of the CDR3 is 15 residues. The germline gives CDR1 MNHNS, CDR2 SASEGT. V was pared by 3 bases and J by 2 bases, with 6 bases of the junction left unmatched. CDR3 region: CASSEIDRVNYGYTF. The CDR3 DNA sequence: TGTGCCAGCAGTGAGATTGACAGGGTCAACTATGGCTACACCTTC.

This clonotype was observed at least ten times. The chain employs TRBV6-5 and TRBJ1-1; perhaps TRBD1 as D (6 bases). V lost 7 bases and J 7 bases, leaving 16 bases between the germline ends. Germline CDR1 reads MNHEY; CDR2 reads SVGAGI. The CDR3 extends over 13 amino acids. The CDR3 nucleotides are TGTGCCAGCATTCCATCGGGGGCCGGTGAAGCTTTCTTT. Translation: CASIPSGAGEAFF.

This clonotype was picked up many times. J is TRBJ2-5 and V is TRBV4-2; the D gene is possibly TRBD2 (5 bases). This CDR3 contains 15 residues. V shed 3 bases and J shed 2 bases, with 13 bases lying between them. Germline assignment: CDR1 LGHNA and CDR2 YNFKEQ. Written as DNA, the CDR3 is TGTGCCAGCAGCCAGGAGAGCGGTATTCAAGAGACCCAGTACTTC. It codes for CASSQESGIQETQYF.

With respect to this clonotype: With a much larger clone just one base away, this may be a read error. This chain links TRBV29-1 with TRBJ1-1; 7 nucleotides match TRBD1. The V gene end was trimmed by 5 bases and the J gene end by 1 base; junction bases not matched to a gene: 19. Germline V gene data show CDR1 as SQVTM and CDR2 as ANQGSEA. This CDR3 has 18 amino acids. CDR3 sequence reads: CSVQSIDRAPPRNTEAFF. CDR3 bases: TGCAGCGTTCAAAGTATTGACAGGGCTCCTCCCCGGAACACTGAAGCTTTCTTT.

This clonotype came up many times. The chain recombines TRBV5-4 with TRBJ1-1; TRBD1 aligns across 9 bases. The CDR3 is 15 residues long. The germline gives CDR1 SGHNT, CDR2 YYREEE (reference sequence). V was pared by 4 bases and J by 3 bases, with 7 bases of the junction left unmatched. CDR3 in amino acids: CASSGRTGAHTEAFF. Written as DNA, the CDR3 is TGTGCCAGCAGCGGCCGGACAGGGGCGCACACTGAAGCTTTCTTT.

The chain couples TRBV20-1 to TRBJ2-1; 10 positions match TRBD2. Germline CDR1 is DFQATT and CDR2 is SNEGSKA (reference sequence). Trimming took 3 bases from V and 11 from J; bases not matched to a gene: 7. This CDR3 region has 13 residues. The CDR3 is CSASRLAGDKQFF. In DNA, the CDR3 is TGCAGTGCTAGTAGGCTAGCGGGAGATAAGCAGTTCTTC.

The sample holds one count of this clonotype. The V call is TRBV5-1, the J call TRBJ1-1; no clear D. Deletions cut 3 bases from V and 4 bases from J, with 10 bases between. Per germline, CDR1 SGHRS and CDR2 YFSETQ. This CDR3 is built from 13 residues. The CDR3 reads CASSSDVGTEAFF. The CDR3 DNA sequence: TGCGCCAGCAGCTCAGACGTGGGCACTGAAGCTTTCTTT.

Ten or more counts support this clonotype. The chain combines TRBV2 with TRBJ2-5; weak D call: TRBD2 (6 bases). Germline V gene sequence: CDR1 SNHLY, CDR2 FYNNEI. The CDR3 consists of 15 residues. Between the trimmed V and J ends, which lost 3 bases and 1 base, there was a span of 12 bases. As DNA, the CDR3 is TGTGCCAGCAGTGAGGCGGGAACTTTCCAAGAGACCCAGTACTTC. Its translation: CASSEAGTFQETQYF.